This entry concerns a single TCR beta chain. The sample is drawn from a study of blood T cell repertoires in COVID-19. Trimming removed 5 bases from V and 7 bases from J; junction bases left unmatched: 12. Germline V gene lookup returns CDR1 SGHAT and CDR2 FQNNGV. CDR3 size: 15 residues. TCRdb's table, derived via immunoSEQ multiplex PCR, lists solely in-frame clones and lacks some. Altogether 90,000 to 140,000 clones are present, approximately 72% being singletons, with the ten largest covering approximately 19%. The sequencing sample was made of peripheral blood. This clonotype originated in an older woman with acute or convalescent COVID-19. This sequence joins TRBV11-2 and TRBJ1-2, with 8 bases that match TRBD1. In DNA, the CDR3 is TGTGCCAGCAGCCACGGGACAGGCGGCCCCCGTGGCTACACCTTC. Translating it yields CASSHGTGGPRGYTF.